What follows are 20 T cell receptor beta chains derived from one specimen sequenced in a study of blood T cell repertoires in COVID-19. Method: immunoSEQ multiplex PCR; TCRdb's copy keeps in-frame clones and lacks some. The data hold fewer than 300,000 clones, with 80% to 95% observed a single time. Sequenced sample: peripheral blood. The receptors here all came from a young woman with COVID-19, enrolled during active disease.

The chain has TRBV6-4 and TRBJ1-1; unclear D gene. Germline CDR1 reads MRHNA; CDR2 reads SNTAGT. Trimming removed 8 bases from V and 5 bases from J, with 15 bases in between. CDR3 size: 13 residues. The CDR3 loop is CASRMRTGTEAFF. The CDR3 nucleotides read TGTGCCAGCCGTATGCGGACGGGAACTGAAGCTTTCTTT.

The chain combines TRBV11-2 with TRBJ2-1, with D possibly TRBD2 on 5 matching bases. CDR3 length: 15 residues. CDR1 SGHAT and CDR2 FQNNGV come from the germline V gene. Trimming took off 3 bases at V and 6 bases at J, with 15 bases between the two ends. For the CDR3, the DNA is TGTGCCAGCAGCTTGAGCCTAGCCAAAGGCAATGAGCAGTTCTTC. Translation gives CASSLSLAKGNEQFF.

The chain joins TRBV5-1 to TRBJ2-7, with 11 bases lining up with TRBD2. V was clipped by 2 bases and J by 6 bases; unmatched bases: 16. Germline values: CDR1 SGHRS, CDR2 YFSETQ. The CDR3 loop spans 18 amino acids. The DNA for the CDR3 is TGCGCCAGCAGCTTCAAATCCCTCACTAGCGGGAGTTTGTCCGAGCAGTACTTC. Amino acid sequence: CASSFKSLTSGSLSEQYF.

This rearrangement joins TRBV10-3 to TRBJ1-2; TRBD1 agrees at 8 bases. V was pared by 7 bases and J by 4 bases, with 14 bases of the junction left unmatched. Germline V gene data show CDR1 as ENHRY and CDR2 as SYGVKD. This CDR3 is built from 16 residues. CDR3 coding DNA: TGTGCCATCACCGATCAGGGGGCAACGGTGAGCTATGGCTACACCTTC. It codes for CAITDQGATVSYGYTF.

The chain uses TRBV10-3 and TRBJ2-1, with 14 bases identical to TRBD2. There are 18 residues in the CDR3. V shed 2 bases, J shed 4 bases, and the junction held 7 bases outside the gene matches. Germline V lookup: CDR1 ENHRY, CDR2 SYGVKD. CDR3 DNA sequence: TGTGCCATCAGTGAGGCGGGACTAGCGGGAGTGGCTTACAATGAGCAGTTCTTC. Its translation: CAISEAGLAGVAYNEQFF.

The chain joins TRBV6-5 to TRBJ1-4, with 9 bases aligning to TRBD1. The germline V gene has CDR1 MNHEY and CDR2 SVGAGI. V shed 7 bases, J shed 4 bases, and the junction held 7 bases outside the gene matches. The CDR3 is 15 residues long. The CDR3 reads CASTTGGNGNEKLFF. In DNA, the CDR3 is TGTGCCAGCACGACAGGGGGAAATGGTAATGAAAAACTGTTTTTT.

The chain joins TRBV12-3 or TRBV12-4 to TRBJ1-6, with D hard to call. The CDR3 totals 13 residues. V was shortened by 6 bases and J by 7 bases, with 10 bases between the two germline ends. The CDR3 region is CASRVQPNSPLHF. In DNA form, the CDR3 reads TGTGCCAGCAGAGTACAGCCCAATTCACCCCTCCACTTT.

V and J are TRBV12-3 or TRBV12-4 and TRBJ1-1; TRBD1 matches 8 bases. CDR3 length: 13 residues. The trim removed 3 bases at V and 7 bases at J, leaving 4 bases unmatched. CDR3 nucleotides: TGTGCCAGCAGTTTCAGGGGGCGAGGTGAAGCTTTCTTT. Its protein product is CASSFRGRGEAFF.

V gene TRBV2 combines with J gene TRBJ2-5, with D tentatively TRBD1 (5 bases). The CDR3 has 16 amino acids. Germline assignment: CDR1 SNHLY and CDR2 FYNNEI. V was pared by 7 bases and J by 1 base, with 19 bases between. The CDR3 nucleotides are TGTGCCAGCAATAGGGGTACGGTTATAGGCCAAGAGACCCAGTACTTC. Protein product: CASNRGTVIGQETQYF.

The chain combines TRBV25-1 with TRBJ2-1; 10 nucleotides align to TRBD2. The junction had 2 bases not matched to a gene; V was cut back by 2 bases and J by 4 bases. The CDR3 sequence is 15 residues long. Per the germline V gene, CDR1 is MGHDK and CDR2 is SYGVNS. The CDR3, as DNA: TGTGCCAGCAGTGAAAGGACTAGCGGATACAATGAGCAGTTCTTC. Protein product: CASSERTSGYNEQFF. Using reference TRBV25-1 and TRBJ2-1 for the parts outside the CDR3, the full variable domain is EADIYQTPRYLVIGTGKKITLECSQTMGHDKMYWYQQDPGMELHLIHYSYGVNSTEKGDLSSESTVSRIRTEHFPLTLESARPSHTSQYLCASSERTSGYNEQFFGPGTRLTVL.

This chain joins TRBV4-1 and TRBJ1-2; D remains unclear. Looked up from germline, CDR1 is MGHRA and CDR2 is YSYEKL. V lost 4 bases and J lost 0, with 12 bases in between. The CDR3 sequence is 15 residues long. The CDR3 spells CASSLETATNYGYTF. The CDR3 bases are TGCGCCAGCAGCCTGGAGACGGCTACTAACTATGGCTACACCTTC.

The J gene is TRBJ1-6, the V gene TRBV2, with 8 positions matching TRBD1. This CDR3 contains 15 residues. CDR1 is SNHLY and CDR2 is FYNNEI in the germline V gene. V trimming: 3 bases; J trimming: 13 bases; junction bases outside the gene matches: 11. The CDR3 nucleotides read TGTGCCAGCAGTGAGAGACAGGGGTCCCTTGCGCCCCTCCACTTT. It specifies CASSERQGSLAPLHF.

The rearrangement links TRBV5-1 to TRBJ1-1; possibly TRBD1 for D (5 bases). Germline CDR1 is SGHRS and CDR2 is YFSETQ. The CDR3 consists of 15 residues. V dropped 0 bases and J dropped 0 bases, with 9 bases sitting between them. The chain's CDR3 is CASSLGQGMNTEAFF. For the CDR3, the DNA is TGCGCCAGCAGCTTGGGGCAGGGTATGAACACTGAAGCTTTCTTT.

The CDR3 is CAWSVLRDTGELFF. DNA of the CDR3: TGTGCCTGGAGTGTACTTCGGGACACCGGGGAGCTGTTTTTT. The chain links TRBV30 to TRBJ2-2; D call uncertain. The CDR3 consists of 14 residues. Germline V gene data show CDR1 as GTSNPN and CDR2 as SVGIG (reference sequence). Deletions cut 0 bases from V and 3 bases from J, with 8 bases between.

This rearrangement joins TRBV11-3 to TRBJ2-3; 7 bases map to TRBD2. The CDR3 totals 16 residues. Per the germline V gene, CDR1 is SGHNT and CDR2 is YENEEA. With V trimmed by 1 base and J by 7 bases, 11 bases remained unmatched. CDR3 coding DNA: TGTGCCAGCAGCTTAGCCGGCGGGAGTATCCCCCATACGCAGTATTTT. Amino acids: CASSLAGGSIPHTQYF.

This chain connects TRBV5-5 to TRBJ2-7; 7 bases line up with TRBD1. With 4 bases clipped from V and 0 bases from J, the junction kept 4 bases outside the gene matches. The CDR3 consists of 14 residues. Germline CDR1 reads SGHKS; CDR2 reads YYEKEE (reference sequence). CDR3 sequence (DNA): TGTGCCAGCAGCGGAACAGGGGACTCCTACGAGCAGTACTTC. Translating it yields CASSGTGDSYEQYF. The variable domain in full, completed from reference TRBV5-5 and TRBJ2-7, reads DAGVTQSPTHLIKTRGQQVTLRCSPISGHKSVSWYQQVLGQGPQFIFQYYEKEERGRGNFPDRFSARQFPNYSSELNVNALLLGDSALYLCASSGTGDSYEQYFGPGTRLTVT.

The chain recombines TRBV5-1 with TRBJ2-7, with 13 bases identical to TRBD2. Germline CDR1 is SGHRS and CDR2 is YFSETQ. Trimming removed 3 bases from V and 1 base from J; junction bases left unmatched: 7. The CDR3 spans 17 residues. The CDR3 region is CASSSGTSGAFSYEQYF. The CDR3 nucleotides read TGCGCCAGCAGCTCAGGGACTAGCGGGGCCTTTTCCTACGAGCAGTACTTC.

The genes are TRBV4-1 and TRBJ2-7, with 11 bases lining up with TRBD1. Trimming removed 3 bases from V and 2 bases from J; junction bases left unmatched: 3. CDR3 length: 15 amino acids. Germline lookup yields CDR1 MGHRA and CDR2 YSYEKL. CDR3 in amino acids: CASSHGTGGTYEQYF. The CDR3 bases are TGCGCCAGCAGCCATGGGACAGGGGGGACCTACGAGCAGTACTTC.

The V and J genes are TRBV6-4 and TRBJ1-2; D is undetermined. This CDR3 region has 13 residues. V lost 2 bases and J lost 4, with 8 bases in between. CDR1 is MRHNA and CDR2 is SNTAGT in the germline V gene. CDR3 region: CASSDPKAYGYTF. The CDR3 nucleotides are TGTGCCAGCAGTGACCCTAAAGCCTATGGCTACACCTTC.

This clone came up once. In DNA, the CDR3 is TGCAGCTTAGAACCCCGCAGGGGGCCCACAGATACGCAGTATTTT. As protein: CSLEPRRGPTDTQYF. This chain links TRBV29-1 with TRBJ2-3; 8 positions match TRBD1. Germline CDR1 and CDR2: SQVTM and ANQGSEA. There are 15 residues in the CDR3. Unmatched junction bases numbered 12, after V lost 8 bases and J lost 2 bases.